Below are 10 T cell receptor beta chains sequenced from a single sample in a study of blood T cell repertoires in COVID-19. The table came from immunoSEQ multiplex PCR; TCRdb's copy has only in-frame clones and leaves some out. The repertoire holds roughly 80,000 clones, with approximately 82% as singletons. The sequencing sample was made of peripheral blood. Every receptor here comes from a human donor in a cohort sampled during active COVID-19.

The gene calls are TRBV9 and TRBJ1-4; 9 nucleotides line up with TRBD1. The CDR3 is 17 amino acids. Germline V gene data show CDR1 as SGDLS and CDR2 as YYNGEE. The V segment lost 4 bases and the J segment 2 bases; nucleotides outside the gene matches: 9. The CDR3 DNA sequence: TGTGCCAGCAGCTCTGGACAGGGGACGGGGACTAATGAAAAACTGTTTTTT. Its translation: CASSSGQGTGTNEKLFF.

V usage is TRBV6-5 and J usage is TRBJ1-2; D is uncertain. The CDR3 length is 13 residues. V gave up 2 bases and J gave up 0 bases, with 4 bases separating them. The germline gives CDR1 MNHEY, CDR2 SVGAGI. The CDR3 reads CASSYDSNYGYTF. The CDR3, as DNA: TGTGCCAGCAGTTACGACTCTAACTATGGCTACACCTTC.

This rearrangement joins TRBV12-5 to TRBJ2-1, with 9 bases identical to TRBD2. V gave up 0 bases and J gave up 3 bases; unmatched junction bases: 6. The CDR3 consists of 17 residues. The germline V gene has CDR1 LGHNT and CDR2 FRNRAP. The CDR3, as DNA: TGTGCTAGTGGTTTGGTAGTCGGGCGGGAGGGCTACAATGAGCAGTTCTTC. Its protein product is CASGLVVGREGYNEQFF.

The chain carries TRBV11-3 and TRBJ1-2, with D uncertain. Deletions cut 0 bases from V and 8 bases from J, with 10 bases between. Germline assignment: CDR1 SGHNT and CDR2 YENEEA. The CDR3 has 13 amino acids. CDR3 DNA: TGTGCCAGCAGCTTAGACGAACGCGGGGGCTACACCTTC. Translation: CASSLDERGGYTF.

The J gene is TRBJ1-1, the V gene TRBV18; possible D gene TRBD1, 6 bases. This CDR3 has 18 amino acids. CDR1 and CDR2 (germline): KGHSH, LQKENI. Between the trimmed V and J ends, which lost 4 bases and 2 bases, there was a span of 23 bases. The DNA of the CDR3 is TGTGCCAGCTCACTAAGGACAGCTAGGGTTGGGGTCAACACTGAAGCTTTCTTT. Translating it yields CASSLRTARVGVNTEAFF. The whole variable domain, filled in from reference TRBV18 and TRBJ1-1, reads NAGVMQNPRHLVRRRGQEARLRCSPMKGHSHVYWYRQLPEEGLKFMVYLQKENIIDESGMPKERFSAEFPKEGPSILRIQQVVRGDSAAYFCASSLRTARVGVNTEAFFGQGTRLTVV.

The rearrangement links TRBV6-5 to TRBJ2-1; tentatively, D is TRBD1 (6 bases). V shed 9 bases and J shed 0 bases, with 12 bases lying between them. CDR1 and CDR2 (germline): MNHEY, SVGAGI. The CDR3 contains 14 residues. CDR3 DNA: TGTGCCAGTCGAGGGACACCCTCCTACAATGAGCAGTTCTTC. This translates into CASRGTPSYNEQFF.

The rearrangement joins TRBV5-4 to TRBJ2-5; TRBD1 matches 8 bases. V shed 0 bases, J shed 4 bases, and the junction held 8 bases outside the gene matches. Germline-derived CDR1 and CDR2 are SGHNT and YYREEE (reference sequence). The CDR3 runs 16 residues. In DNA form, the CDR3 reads TGTGCCAGCAGCTTGGGGGGCAGGGGGCGCCTAGAGACCCAGTACTTC. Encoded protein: CASSLGGRGRLETQYF.

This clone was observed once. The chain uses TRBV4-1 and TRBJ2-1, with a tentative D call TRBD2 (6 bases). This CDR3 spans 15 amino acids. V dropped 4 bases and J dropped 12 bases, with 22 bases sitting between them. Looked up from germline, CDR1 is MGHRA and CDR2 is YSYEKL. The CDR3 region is CASSLERTGDGVQFF. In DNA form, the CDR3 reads TGCGCCAGCAGCCTGGAGAGGACGGGAGATGGGGTGCAGTTCTTC.

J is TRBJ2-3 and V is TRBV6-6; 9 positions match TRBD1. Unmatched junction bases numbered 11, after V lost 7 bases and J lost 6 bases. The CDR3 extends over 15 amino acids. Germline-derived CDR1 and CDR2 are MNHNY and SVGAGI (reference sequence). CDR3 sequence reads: CASITGTGRRDTQYF. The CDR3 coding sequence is TGTGCCAGCATCACCGGGACAGGGCGCAGGGATACGCAGTATTTT.

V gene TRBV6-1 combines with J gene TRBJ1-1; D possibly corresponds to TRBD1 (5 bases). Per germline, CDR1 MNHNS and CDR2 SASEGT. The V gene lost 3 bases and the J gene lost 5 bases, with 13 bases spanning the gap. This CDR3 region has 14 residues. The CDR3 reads CASSDPGGGTEAFF. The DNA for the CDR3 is TGTGCCAGCAGTGACCCGGGGGGTGGGACTGAAGCTTTCTTT.